This T cell receptor beta chain originates from a study of CD8 T cells in ankylosing spondylitis. Findings and caveats of the study: There were earlier reports of some motif variants in reactive arthritis synovial fluid and blood. Characteristic, it appeared, of ankylosing spondylitis blood was a TCR beta motif of several highly homologous variants. CD8+ by phenotype, disease-linked clones were relatively rare in peripheral blood.

This clonotype appeared many times. What it recognizes is unknown. Making use of molecular barcodes, quantitative 5'-RACE generated TCR beta libraries. Using its own MiXCR run on the 5' RACE reads, TCRdb lists one record per CDR3 protein. This sample has tens of thousands of distinct CDR3 sequences, with roughly 5.3% found just once. The CDR3 contains 11 residues. Looked up from germline, CDR1 is SEHNR and CDR2 is FQNEAQ (reference sequence). Between the trimmed V and J ends, which lost 5 bases and 10 bases, there was a span of 9 bases. The TCR comes from a male donor with ankylosing spondylitis or in good health (not recorded which). The rearrangement links TRBV7-9 to TRBJ2-1, with no clear D. Input material: blood, either unsorted or a sorted T cell fraction (not recorded which). CDR3 sequence: CASSLRQEQFF. The CDR3 DNA is TGTGCCAGCAGCCTCCGACAAGAGCAGTTCTTC.